This T cell receptor (beta chain) was identified in a study of T cell repertoires in cytomegalovirus infection. Study at large: In public TCR beta signatures, there were indications of both CMV infection and matching HLA type.

TCRdb used MiXCR to reprocess the reads, holding one entry per CDR3 protein. The data hold more than 150,000 distinct CDR3 sequences, with roughly a fifth observed a single time. Study-wide results and caveats: HLA-C-restricted TCR beta clonotypes specific for CMV led the ex vivo response. Carriers of CMV plus the relevant HLA were identified by cumulative public TCR beta family frequency.

Trimming stripped 1 base from V and 6 bases from J, with 14 bases between. The CDR3 is made up of 15 amino acids. CDR1 is SGHAT, CDR2 FQDESV, per germline (reference sequence). Of note for this clonotype: Its antigen is unidentified.

The chain combines TRBV11-1 with TRBJ2-3; D possibly matches TRBD1 or TRBD2 (5 bases each). Sequenced: PBMCs. This TCR derives from a human donor in good health (CMV status not recorded). Some clones in this sample may be carry-over from other donors' samples. The CDR3 sequence is CASSLVGDGLDTQYF. CDR3 in DNA: TGTGCCAGCAGCTTAGTCGGGGACGGGTTGGATACGCAGTATTTT.